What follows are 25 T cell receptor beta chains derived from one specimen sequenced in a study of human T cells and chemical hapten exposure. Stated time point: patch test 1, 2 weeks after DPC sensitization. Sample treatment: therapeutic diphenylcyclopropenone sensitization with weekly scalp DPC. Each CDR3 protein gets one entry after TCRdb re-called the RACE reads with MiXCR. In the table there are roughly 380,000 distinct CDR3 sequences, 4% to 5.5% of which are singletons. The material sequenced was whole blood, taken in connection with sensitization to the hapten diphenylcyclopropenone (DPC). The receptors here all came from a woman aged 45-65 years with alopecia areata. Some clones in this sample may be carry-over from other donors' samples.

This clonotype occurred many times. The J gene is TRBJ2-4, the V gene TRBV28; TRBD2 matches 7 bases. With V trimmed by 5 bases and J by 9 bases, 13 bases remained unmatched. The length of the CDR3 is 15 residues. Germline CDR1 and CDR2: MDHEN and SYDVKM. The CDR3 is CASSPILGGLAIQYF. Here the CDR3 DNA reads TGTGCCAGCAGTCCCATCCTGGGAGGGTTGGCCATTCAGTACTTC.

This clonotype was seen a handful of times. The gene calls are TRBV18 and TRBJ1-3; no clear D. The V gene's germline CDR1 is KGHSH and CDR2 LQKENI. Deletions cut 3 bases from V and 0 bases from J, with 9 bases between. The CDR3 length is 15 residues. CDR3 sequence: CASSPRTASGNTIYF. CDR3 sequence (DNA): TGTGCCAGCTCACCTCGGACCGCCTCTGGAAACACCATATATTTT. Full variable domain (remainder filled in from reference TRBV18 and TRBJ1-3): NAGVMQNPRHLVRRRGQEARLRCSPMKGHSHVYWYRQLPEEGLKFMVYLQKENIIDESGMPKERFSAEFPKEGPSILRIQQVVRGDSAAYFCASSPRTASGNTIYFGEGSWLTVV.

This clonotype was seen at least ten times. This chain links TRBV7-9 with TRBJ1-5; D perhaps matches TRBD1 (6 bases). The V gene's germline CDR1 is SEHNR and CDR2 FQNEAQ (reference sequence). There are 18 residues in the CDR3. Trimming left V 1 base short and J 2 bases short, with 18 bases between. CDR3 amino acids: CASSLDGRGWERNQPQHF. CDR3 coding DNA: TGTGCCAGCAGCTTAGATGGAAGGGGGTGGGAGCGCAATCAGCCCCAGCATTTT.

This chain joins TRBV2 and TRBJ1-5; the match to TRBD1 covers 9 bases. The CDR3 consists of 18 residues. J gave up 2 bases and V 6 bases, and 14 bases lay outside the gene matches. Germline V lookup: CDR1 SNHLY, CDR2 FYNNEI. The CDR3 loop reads CASSPPGQGFLGNQPQHF. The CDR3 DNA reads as TGTGCCAGCAGCCCGCCGGGACAGGGTTTTTTAGGCAATCAGCCCCAGCATTTT.

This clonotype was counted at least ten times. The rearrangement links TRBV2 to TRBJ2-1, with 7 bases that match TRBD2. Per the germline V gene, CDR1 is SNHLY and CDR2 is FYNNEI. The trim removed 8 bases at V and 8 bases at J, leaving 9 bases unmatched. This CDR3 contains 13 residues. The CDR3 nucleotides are TGTGCCAGCTCCCGCGGGAGAGGATATGAGCAGTTCTTC. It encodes CASSRGRGYEQFF.

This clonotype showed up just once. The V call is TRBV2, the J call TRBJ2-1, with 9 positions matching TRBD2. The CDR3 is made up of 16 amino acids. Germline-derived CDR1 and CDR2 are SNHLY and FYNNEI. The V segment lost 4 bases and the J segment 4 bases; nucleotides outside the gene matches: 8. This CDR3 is CASSAPASGAYNEQFF. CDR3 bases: TGTGCCAGCAGTGCCCCGGCTAGCGGGGCTTACAATGAGCAGTTCTTC.

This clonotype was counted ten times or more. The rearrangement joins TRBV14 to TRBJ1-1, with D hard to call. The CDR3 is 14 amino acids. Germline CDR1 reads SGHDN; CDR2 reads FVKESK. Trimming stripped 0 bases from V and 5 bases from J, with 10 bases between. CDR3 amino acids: CASSQELRGTEAFF. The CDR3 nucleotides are TGTGCCAGCAGCCAAGAATTGCGGGGAACTGAAGCTTTCTTT.

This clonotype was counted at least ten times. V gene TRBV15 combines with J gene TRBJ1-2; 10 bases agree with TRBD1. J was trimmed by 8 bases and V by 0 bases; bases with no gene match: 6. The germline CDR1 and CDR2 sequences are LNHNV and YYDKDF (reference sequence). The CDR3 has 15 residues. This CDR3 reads CATSRDLGTGDGYTF. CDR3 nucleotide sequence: TGTGCCACCAGCAGAGATCTGGGGACAGGGGACGGCTACACCTTC.

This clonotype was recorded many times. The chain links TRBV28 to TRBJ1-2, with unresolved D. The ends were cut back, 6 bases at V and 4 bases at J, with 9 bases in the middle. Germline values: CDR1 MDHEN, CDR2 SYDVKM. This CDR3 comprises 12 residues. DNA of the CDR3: TGTGCCAGCAGCAGAGGGCTCTATGGCTACACCTTC. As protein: CASSRGLYGYTF.

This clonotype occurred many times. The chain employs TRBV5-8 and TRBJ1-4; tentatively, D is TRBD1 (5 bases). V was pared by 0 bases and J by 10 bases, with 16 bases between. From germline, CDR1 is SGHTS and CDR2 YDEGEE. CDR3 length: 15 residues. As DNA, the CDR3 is TGTGCCAGCAGCTTGGAGGTGCAGGGAGTCGGAAAACTGTTTTTT. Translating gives CASSLEVQGVGKLFF.

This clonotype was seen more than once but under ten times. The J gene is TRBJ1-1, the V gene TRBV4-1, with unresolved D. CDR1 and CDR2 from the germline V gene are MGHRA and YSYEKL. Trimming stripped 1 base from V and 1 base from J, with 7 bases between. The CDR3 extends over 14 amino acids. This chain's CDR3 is CASSQVQRNTEAFF. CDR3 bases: TGCGCCAGCAGCCAAGTACAGAGGAACACTGAAGCTTTCTTT.

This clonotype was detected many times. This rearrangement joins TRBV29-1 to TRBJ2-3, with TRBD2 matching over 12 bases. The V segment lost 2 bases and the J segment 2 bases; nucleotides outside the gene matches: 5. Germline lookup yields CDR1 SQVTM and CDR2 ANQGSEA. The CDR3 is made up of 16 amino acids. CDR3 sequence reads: CSVEFLAGGPTDTQYF. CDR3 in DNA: TGCAGCGTTGAATTCCTAGCGGGGGGGCCCACAGATACGCAGTATTTT.

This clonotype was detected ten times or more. CDR3 protein: CAITRAQNYGYTF. The CDR3 DNA reads as TGTGCCATCACCAGGGCACAGAACTATGGCTACACCTTC. This chain joins TRBV10-3 and TRBJ1-2; TRBD1 is a possible D gene (5 bases). The CDR3 contains 13 residues. CDR1 and CDR2 from the germline V gene are ENHRY and SYGVKD. Deletions cut 7 bases from V and 2 bases from J, with 11 bases between.

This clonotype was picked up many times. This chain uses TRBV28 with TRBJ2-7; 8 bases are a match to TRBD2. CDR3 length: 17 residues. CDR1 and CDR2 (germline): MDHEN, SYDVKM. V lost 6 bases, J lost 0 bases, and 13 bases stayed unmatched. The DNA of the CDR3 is TGTGCCAGCAGCCCCCCGTTTAGCGGGATAGGCTCCTACGAGCAGTACTTC. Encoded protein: CASSPPFSGIGSYEQYF. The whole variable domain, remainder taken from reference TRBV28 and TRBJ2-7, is DVKVTQSSRYLVKRTGEKVFLECVQDMDHENMFWYRQDPGLGLRLIYFSYDVKMKEKGDIPEGYSVSREKKERFSLILESASTNQTSMYLCASSPPFSGIGSYEQYFGPGTRLTVT.

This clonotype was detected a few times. The CDR3 loop reads CASSLRRRDTDTQYF. In nucleotides, the CDR3 is TGTGCCAGCAGCTTACGGCGGAGGGACACAGATACGCAGTATTTT. The gene calls are TRBV7-2 and TRBJ2-3, with D possibly being TRBD2 (6 bases). Per germline, CDR1 SGHTA and CDR2 FQGNSA. V lost 2 bases, J lost 2 bases, and 11 bases lay in between. The CDR3 runs 15 residues.

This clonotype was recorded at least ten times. The CDR3 is CSAGQPQHF. The CDR3 nucleotides are TGCAGTGCGGGGCAGCCCCAGCATTTT. The rearrangement uses TRBV20-1 and TRBJ1-5; D is ambiguous. CDR3 length: 9 residues. Germline V gives CDR1 DFQATT, CDR2 SNEGSKA (reference sequence). V was pared by 6 bases and J by 7 bases, with 4 bases between.

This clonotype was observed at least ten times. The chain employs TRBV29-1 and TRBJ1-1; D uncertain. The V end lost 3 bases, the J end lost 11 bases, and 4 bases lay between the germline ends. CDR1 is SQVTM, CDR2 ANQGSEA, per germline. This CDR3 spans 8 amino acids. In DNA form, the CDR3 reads TGCAGCGTTGATCGGGCTTTCTTT. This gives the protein CSVDRAFF.

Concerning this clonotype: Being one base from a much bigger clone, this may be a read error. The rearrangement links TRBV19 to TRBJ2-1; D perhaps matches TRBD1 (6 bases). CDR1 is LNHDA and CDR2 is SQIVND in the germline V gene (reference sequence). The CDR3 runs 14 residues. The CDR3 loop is CASTKGHPGNEHFF. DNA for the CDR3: TGTGCCAGTACCAAGGGACACCCTGGCAATGAGCATTTCTTC.

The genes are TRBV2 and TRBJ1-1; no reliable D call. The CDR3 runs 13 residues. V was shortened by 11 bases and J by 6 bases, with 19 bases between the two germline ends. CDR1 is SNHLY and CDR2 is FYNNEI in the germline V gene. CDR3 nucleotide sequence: TGTGCCGCCAGCGGGTGGGGAGGGCCTGAAGCTTTCTTT. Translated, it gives CAASGWGGPEAFF.

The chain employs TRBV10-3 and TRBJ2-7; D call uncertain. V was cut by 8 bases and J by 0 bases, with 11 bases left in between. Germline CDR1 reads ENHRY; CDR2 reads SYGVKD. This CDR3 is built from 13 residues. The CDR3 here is CAIGRPSSYEQYF. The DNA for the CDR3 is TGTGCCATCGGCAGGCCCTCCTCCTACGAGCAGTACTTC.

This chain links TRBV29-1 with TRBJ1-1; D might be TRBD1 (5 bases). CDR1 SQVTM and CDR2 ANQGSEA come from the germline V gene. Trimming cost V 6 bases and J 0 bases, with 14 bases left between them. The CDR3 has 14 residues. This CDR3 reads CSVWGIEMNTEAFF. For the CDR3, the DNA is TGCAGCGTATGGGGGATCGAGATGAACACTGAAGCTTTCTTT. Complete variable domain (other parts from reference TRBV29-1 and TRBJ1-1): SAVISQKPSRDICQRGTSLTIQCQVDSQVTMMFWYRQQPGQSLTLIATANQGSEATYESGFVIDKFPISRPNLTFSTLTVSNMSPEDSSIYLCSVWGIEMNTEAFFGQGTRLTVV.

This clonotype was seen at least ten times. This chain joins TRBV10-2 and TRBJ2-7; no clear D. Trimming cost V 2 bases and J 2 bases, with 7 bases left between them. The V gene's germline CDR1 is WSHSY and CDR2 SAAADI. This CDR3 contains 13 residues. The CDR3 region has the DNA TGCGCCAGCAGTGAGGTCCTAACCTACGAGCAGTACTTC. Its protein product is CASSEVLTYEQYF.

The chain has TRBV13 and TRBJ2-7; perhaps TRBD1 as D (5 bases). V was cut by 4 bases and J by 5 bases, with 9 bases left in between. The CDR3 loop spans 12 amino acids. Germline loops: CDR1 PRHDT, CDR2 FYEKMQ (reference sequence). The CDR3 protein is CASSSGQNEQYF. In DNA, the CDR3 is TGTGCCAGCAGCTCCGGACAAAACGAGCAGTACTTC.

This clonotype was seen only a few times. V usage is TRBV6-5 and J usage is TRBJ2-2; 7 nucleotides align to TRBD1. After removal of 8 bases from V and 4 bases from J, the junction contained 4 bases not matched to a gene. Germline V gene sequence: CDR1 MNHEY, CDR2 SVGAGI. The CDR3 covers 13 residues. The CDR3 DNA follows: TGTGCCAGCCACGGGACAGCCACCGGGGAGCTGTTTTTT. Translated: CASHGTATGELFF.

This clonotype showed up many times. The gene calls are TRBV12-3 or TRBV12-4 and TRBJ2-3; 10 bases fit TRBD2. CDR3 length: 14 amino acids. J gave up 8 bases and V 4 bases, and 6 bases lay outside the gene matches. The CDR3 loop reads CASSSSGSSGTQYF. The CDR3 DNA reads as TGTGCCAGCAGTTCTAGCGGGAGTTCTGGTACGCAGTATTTT.